The clone carrying this TCR beta chain was detected ten times or more. The record originates from a study of spatial heterogeneity in lung cancer. On the study more broadly: Alpha-chain sequences were detected in numbers that were consistently lower than beta-chain sequences. There were, on average, more than 9.5 raw-read appearances for each unique TCR and UMI combination.

This CDR3 spans 15 amino acids. Germline assignment: CDR1 SEHNR and CDR2 FQNEAQ (reference sequence). V was pared by 7 bases and J by 5 bases, with 17 bases between. A unique molecular identifier was attached to every TCR cDNA molecule. MiXCR, applied by TCRdb to the 5' RACE reads, yields one record per CDR3 protein. This sample yields about 38,000 distinct CDR3 sequences, of which roughly 5.2% are seen a single time; 11% belongs to the top ten. The sample's time point: sample taken at primary tumor resection. Frozen PBMC, nontumor lung or tumor provided whole RNA, which was sequenced unsorted. Samples were donated by 72 untreated early-stage non-small cell lung cancer patients.

The chain links TRBV7-9 to TRBJ1-4, with D possibly matching TRBD1 (6 bases). The sequences come from PBMCs, collected at surgery. The TCR comes from a male donor with early-stage non-small cell lung cancer. The CDR3 DNA follows: TGTGCCAGCAACCCAGGGGACACCGAGAATGAAAAACTGTTTTTT. Protein sequence: CASNPGDTENEKLFF. Full variable domain (rest looked up from reference TRBV7-9 and TRBJ1-4): DTGVSQNPRHKITKRGQNVTFRCDPISEHNRLYWYRQTLGQGPEFLTYFQNEAQLEKSRLLSDRFSAERPKGSFSTLEIQRTEQGDSAMYLCASNPGDTENEKLFFGSGTQLSVL.